These 23 T cell receptor beta chains share one sample of origin, sequenced in a study of blood T cell repertoires in COVID-19 (dated by TCRdb to the early 2020s). Libraries were constructed by the immunoSEQ multiplex PCR assay. TCRdb carries this immuneACCESS record with in-frame sequences only. Its versions omit some clonotypes, under half of them owing to an unresolved V gene in the studies checked, with the rest unexplained. For this sample the table gives some 250,000 clones, of which around 81% were detected only once. The top ten clonotypes cover 7.5% of the sample. The sample consisted of peripheral blood. These receptors all come from a woman of 80 years or more with COVID-19, enrolled during active disease.

The gene calls are TRBV27 and TRBJ2-3; D not resolved. V lost 8 bases, J lost 8 bases, and 17 bases lay in between. This CDR3 has 13 residues. The germline V gene encodes CDR1 MNHEY and CDR2 SMNVEV (reference sequence). The CDR3 protein is CASGLPSPGTQYF. In nucleotides, the CDR3 is TGTGCCAGCGGTCTCCCTTCGCCGGGTACGCAGTATTTT.

The chain is built from TRBV19 and TRBJ1-2; 9 nucleotides line up with TRBD1. V shed 7 bases, J shed 8 bases, and the junction held 8 bases outside the gene matches. The CDR3 totals 13 residues. CDR1 is LNHDA, CDR2 SQIVND, per germline (reference sequence). In DNA form, the CDR3 reads TGTGCCAGTACCCCTGGGACAGGGACGGGCTACACCTTC. This sequence encodes CASTPGTGTGYTF. Supplemented by reference TRBV19 and TRBJ1-2, the full variable domain reads DGGITQSPKYLFRKEGQNVTLSCEQNLNHDAMYWYRQDPGQGLRLIYYSQIVNDFQKGDIAEGYSVSREKKESFPLTVTSAQKNPTAFYLCASTPGTGTGYTFGSGTRLTVV.

The chain combines TRBV2 with TRBJ1-5, with D hard to call. V was cut by 3 bases and J by 4 bases, with 10 bases left in between. Looked up from germline, CDR1 is SNHLY and CDR2 is FYNNEI. The CDR3 is made up of 14 amino acids. The CDR3 sequence is CASSEMAENQPQHF. The CDR3 coding sequence is TGTGCCAGCAGTGAGATGGCAGAAAATCAGCCCCAGCATTTT.

This clone has a single count. V is TRBV19 and J is TRBJ2-6; a possible D gene is TRBD2 (5 bases). Germline lookup yields CDR1 LNHDA and CDR2 SQIVND (reference sequence). The V end lost 3 bases, the J end lost 3 bases, and 9 bases lay between the germline ends. This CDR3 has 15 amino acids. The CDR3: CASSIRTDGANVLTF. Here the CDR3 DNA reads TGTGCCAGTAGTATCCGGACTGATGGGGCCAACGTCCTGACTTTC.

This clone was picked up a small number of times. The chain is built from TRBV18 and TRBJ2-3; 14 nucleotides agree with TRBD2. The germline V gene encodes CDR1 KGHSH and CDR2 LQKENI. This CDR3 has 17 residues. V was clipped by 4 bases and J by 4 bases; unmatched bases: 7. The CDR3 sequence: CASSLPGTSGSADTQYF. Written as DNA, the CDR3 is TGTGCCAGCTCACTCCCCGGGACTAGCGGGAGTGCAGATACGCAGTATTTT.

This clone was picked up one time. This rearrangement joins TRBV19 to TRBJ1-5; tentatively, D is TRBD1 (6 bases). Per germline, CDR1 LNHDA and CDR2 SQIVND (reference sequence). The CDR3 length is 18 residues. V lost 8 bases to trimming and J lost 0 bases, with 23 bases between them. The CDR3 is CASFPSAGTTRSNQPQHF. The CDR3 DNA follows: TGTGCCAGTTTTCCCTCAGCCGGGACAACTCGTAGCAATCAGCCCCAGCATTTT.

The chain has TRBV7-8 and TRBJ1-1; D possibly corresponds to TRBD1 (6 bases). Germline CDR1 is SGHVS and CDR2 is FQNEAQ. The V end was cut by 3 bases, the J end by 1 base, with 9 bases between. The CDR3 runs 14 residues. The CDR3 protein is CASSFQGPNTEAFF. In nucleotides, the CDR3 is TGTGCCAGCAGCTTTCAGGGGCCGAACACTGAAGCTTTCTTT.

This rearrangement joins TRBV12-3 or TRBV12-4 to TRBJ2-5; D is possibly TRBD2 (5 bases). The CDR3 totals 13 residues. The germline V and J ends were trimmed by 3 bases and 4 bases, with 9 bases remaining between them. Written as DNA, the CDR3 is TGTGCCAGCAGTTTCGGGCGGGCAGAGACCCAGTACTTC. Protein: CASSFGRAETQYF.

The chain employs TRBV28 and TRBJ1-3; 10 bases fit TRBD1. The CDR3 has 15 residues. Trimming took 6 bases from V and 6 from J; bases not matched to a gene: 8. Looked up from germline, CDR1 is MDHEN and CDR2 is SYDVKM. The CDR3 DNA reads as TGTGCCAGCAGACCTCGGGACAGGGGATTAAACACCATATATTTT. It encodes CASRPRDRGLNTIYF.

The chain recombines TRBV10-2 with TRBJ1-1, with D possibly matching TRBD1 (5 bases). The length of the CDR3 is 14 residues. In germline, CDR1 is WSHSY, CDR2 SAAADI. The germline V and J ends were trimmed by 7 bases and 7 bases, with 19 bases remaining between them. The CDR3 DNA reads TGCGCCAGCATGGCTCCAGGGTTCGGGCTTGAAGCTTTCTTT. Protein product: CASMAPGFGLEAFF.

The chain uses TRBV7-2 and TRBJ1-5; D gene ambiguous. This CDR3 has 13 amino acids. CDR1 and CDR2 from the germline V gene are SGHTA and FQGNSA. Trimming took off 5 bases at V and 6 bases at J, with 11 bases between the two ends. The CDR3 coding sequence is TGTGCCAGCAGCCTCCGGGTAGGTCAGCCCCAGCATTTT. As protein: CASSLRVGQPQHF.

The J gene is TRBJ2-1, the V gene TRBV19; 7 positions agree with TRBD2. This CDR3 region has 15 residues. Trimming cost V 4 bases and J 1 base; bases outside gene matches: 4. Germline values: CDR1 LNHDA, CDR2 SQIVND (reference sequence). CDR3 sequence (DNA): TGTGCCAGTAGTACGAGCGGGGTTTCCTACAATGAGCAGTTCTTC. Its protein is CASSTSGVSYNEQFF. Full variable domain (remainder filled in from reference TRBV19 and TRBJ2-1): DGGITQSPKYLFRKEGQNVTLSCEQNLNHDAMYWYRQDPGQGLRLIYYSQIVNDFQKGDIAEGYSVSREKKESFPLTVTSAQKNPTAFYLCASSTSGVSYNEQFFGPGTRLTVL.

V and J are TRBV7-2 and TRBJ2-1; 9 positions agree with TRBD2. There are 16 residues in the CDR3. The ends lost 1 base at V and 4 bases at J; junction bases unmatched: 5. CDR1 and CDR2 (germline): SGHTA, FQGNSA. The CDR3 nucleotides are TGTGCCAGCAGCTTAGAAGGTAGCGGGAGATACAATGAGCAGTTCTTC. Translating it yields CASSLEGSGRYNEQFF.

This chain joins TRBV18 and TRBJ2-7, with 11 bases lining up with TRBD1. Germline-derived CDR1 and CDR2 are KGHSH and LQKENI. The CDR3 runs to 13 residues. Trimming at V came to 3 bases and at J to 10 bases, leaving 5 bases not matched to a gene. For the CDR3, the DNA is TGTGCCAGCTCACCGGGACAGGGGGAGATACAGTACTTC. Translating it yields CASSPGQGEIQYF.

The chain carries TRBV15 and TRBJ2-2; D uncertain. The germline gives CDR1 LNHNV, CDR2 YYDKDF (reference sequence). Trimming shortened V by 0 bases and J by 8 bases, and 10 bases separated the two germline ends. The CDR3 sequence is 14 residues long. Here the CDR3 reads CATSRDHSSGELFF. The CDR3 region has the DNA TGTGCCACCAGCAGAGATCACAGTTCGGGGGAGCTGTTTTTT.

The chain carries TRBV25-1 and TRBJ1-2; D call uncertain. The CDR3 consists of 14 residues. Germline loops: CDR1 MGHDK, CDR2 SYGVNS. V lost 7 bases and J lost 4, with 16 bases in between. This chain's CDR3 is CASTSPGSTYGYTF. CDR3 DNA: TGTGCCAGCACTTCGCCGGGATCGACCTATGGCTACACCTTC.

The chain recombines TRBV2 with TRBJ2-2; TRBD2 aligns across 14 bases. The CDR3 has 17 amino acids. V was pared by 6 bases and J by 6 bases, with 9 bases of the junction left unmatched. Germline V gene lookup returns CDR1 SNHLY and CDR2 FYNNEI. The chain's CDR3 is CASSLGLAGGGPGELFF. The CDR3 nucleotides read TGTGCCAGCAGCCTAGGACTAGCGGGAGGTGGTCCCGGGGAGCTGTTTTTT.

This chain uses TRBV30 with TRBJ1-5, with 12 bases fitting TRBD1. The germline CDR1 and CDR2 sequences are GTSNPN and SVGIG (reference sequence). The CDR3 is 17 amino acids. Germline trimming cut 3 bases from V and 3 bases from J; bases unmatched to any gene: 9. CDR3 nucleotides: TGTGCCTGGAGCGAATCCGGGACAGGGGGCCTCAATCAGCCCCAGCATTTT. Residues: CAWSESGTGGLNQPQHF.

The CDR3 is CASSGDSYNQPQHF. In nucleotides, the CDR3 is TGTGCCAGCTCGGGGGACAGTTATAATCAGCCCCAGCATTTT. The V call is TRBV18, the J call TRBJ1-5; 7 positions match TRBD1. This CDR3 has 14 residues. The trim removed 6 bases at V and 4 bases at J, leaving 6 bases unmatched. From germline, CDR1 is KGHSH and CDR2 LQKENI.

This clone has only a few counts. The chain recombines TRBV7-2 with TRBJ2-2; TRBD2 aligns across 14 bases. The V gene's germline CDR1 is SGHTA and CDR2 FQGNSA. Unmatched junction bases numbered 12, after V lost 6 bases and J lost 3 bases. The CDR3 has 19 residues. The CDR3 region has the DNA TGTGCCAGCAGTCGTTCCGGGACTAGCGGGGGAATTCACACCGGGGAGCTGTTTTTT. It codes for CASSRSGTSGGIHTGELFF.

The DNA of the CDR3 is TGTGCCAGCAACCCCGGTTCAGGAGACTATAGCAATCAGCCCCAGCATTTT. It encodes CASNPGSGDYSNQPQHF. The chain is built from TRBV2 and TRBJ1-5, with unresolved D. V was trimmed by 7 bases and J by 0 bases, leaving 19 bases between them. CDR3 length equals 17 residues. Germline V gene sequence: CDR1 SNHLY, CDR2 FYNNEI.

The chain employs TRBV7-9 and TRBJ1-1; 7 positions match TRBD1. With 5 bases clipped from V and 5 bases from J, the junction kept 8 bases outside the gene matches. The germline gives CDR1 SEHNR, CDR2 FQNEAQ (reference sequence). The CDR3 loop spans 14 amino acids. DNA of the CDR3: TGTGCCAGCAGCCGCGACAGGGTTGTAACTGAAGCTTTCTTT. This encodes CASSRDRVVTEAFF. Full variable domain (remainder filled in from reference TRBV7-9 and TRBJ1-1): DTGVSQNPRHKITKRGQNVTFRCDPISEHNRLYWYRQTLGQGPEFLTYFQNEAQLEKSRLLSDRFSAERPKGSFSTLEIQRTEQGDSAMYLCASSRDRVVTEAFFGQGTRLTVV.

The V gene is TRBV10-3, the J gene TRBJ1-2; tentative D call: TRBD1 (5 bases). The CDR3 sequence is 13 residues long. CDR1 and CDR2 from the germline V gene are ENHRY and SYGVKD. V was cut by 2 bases and J by 4 bases, with 8 bases left in between. DNA for the CDR3: TGTGCCATCAGTGAGGGAGGGACCTATGGCTACACCTTC. Encoded protein: CAISEGGTYGYTF.